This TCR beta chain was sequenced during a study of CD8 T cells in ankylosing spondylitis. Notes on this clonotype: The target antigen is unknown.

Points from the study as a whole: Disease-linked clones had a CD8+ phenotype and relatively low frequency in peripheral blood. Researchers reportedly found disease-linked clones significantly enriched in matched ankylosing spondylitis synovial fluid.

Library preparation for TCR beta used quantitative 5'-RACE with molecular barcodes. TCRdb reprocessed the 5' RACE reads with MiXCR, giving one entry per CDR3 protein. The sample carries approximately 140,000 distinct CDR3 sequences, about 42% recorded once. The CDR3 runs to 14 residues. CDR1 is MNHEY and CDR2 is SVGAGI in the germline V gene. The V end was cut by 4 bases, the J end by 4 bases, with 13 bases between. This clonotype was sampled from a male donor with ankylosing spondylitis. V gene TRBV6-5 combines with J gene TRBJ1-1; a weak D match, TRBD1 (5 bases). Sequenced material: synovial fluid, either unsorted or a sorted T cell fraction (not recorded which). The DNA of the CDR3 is TGTGCCAGCAGTTTCTATACTGGGGGCACTGAAGCTTTCTTT. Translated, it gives CASSFYTGGTEAFF.